This passage covers 22 T cell receptor beta chains from one sample sequenced in a study of T cells in Graves' hyperthyroidism and ophthalmopathy. The investigators amplified TCR beta CDR3 regions from RNA transcripts. The HTBI set primed first-round TCR CDR3 RT-PCR. TCRdb ran MiXCR on the multiplex PCR reads and lists one entry per CDR3 protein. This table has some 500,000 distinct CDR3 sequences, approximately 15% appearing once. The sequencing input was blood. Every receptor here comes from a woman aged 18-29 years with Graves' hyperthyroidism.

The gene calls are TRBV7-2 and TRBJ1-5, with unresolved D. The CDR3 is 15 amino acids. The V end was cut by 4 bases, the J end by 1 base, with 11 bases between. Germline V gene lookup returns CDR1 SGHTA and CDR2 FQGNSA. The CDR3 DNA follows: TGTGCCAGCAGCTCGGGAGGTCAGAGCAATCAGCCCCAGCATTTT. Its translation is CASSSGGQSNQPQHF.

This clonotype was observed many times. The chain carries TRBV7-9 and TRBJ1-2, with 8 nucleotides matching TRBD1. CDR3 size: 14 residues. Unmatched junction bases numbered 7, after V lost 6 bases and J lost 4 bases. Per the germline V gene, CDR1 is SEHNR and CDR2 is FQNEAQ (reference sequence). The CDR3 sequence is CASSTPGGSYGYTF. The DNA for the CDR3 is TGTGCCAGCAGTACCCCAGGGGGCTCCTATGGCTACACCTTC.

In the case of this clonotype: This may come from a read error, since a much larger clone is one base off. This chain connects TRBV6-2 or TRBV6-3 to TRBJ2-7; D may correspond to TRBD1 or TRBD2 (5 bases each). This CDR3 has 16 amino acids. Germline CDR1 reads MNHEY; CDR2 reads SVGEGT. V lost 4 bases to trimming and J lost 3 bases, with 19 bases between them. In nucleotides, the CDR3 is TGTGCCAGCAGTTCGCTCGCCGGGACCGCTGTCTACGAGCAGTACGTC. Translating it yields CASSSLAGTAVYEQYV.

The table lists this clonotype with a few counts. The rearrangement uses TRBV20-1 and TRBJ2-6; D perhaps matches TRBD1 (7 bases). Trimming pared 1 base from V and 2 bases from J, leaving 21 bases between. CDR1 DFQATT and CDR2 SNEGSKA come from the germline V gene (reference sequence). The CDR3 consists of 19 residues. The CDR3 is CSARGQGEGRGPGANVLTF. As DNA, the CDR3 is TGCAGTGCTAGAGGACAGGGAGAAGGGCGGGGCCCTGGGGCCAACGTCCTGACTTTC.

The table lists this clonotype with many counts. J is TRBJ1-1 and V is TRBV12-3 or TRBV12-4; no clear D gene. The V gene lost 7 bases and the J gene lost 2 bases, with 11 bases spanning the gap. The CDR3 has 13 amino acids. CDR3 residues: CASTRQTNTEAFF. DNA for the CDR3: TGTGCCAGCACCAGGCAGACAAACACTGAAGCTTTCTTT.

This clonotype was detected only a few times. The chain links TRBV30 to TRBJ1-2; 11 bases fit TRBD1. The junction had 13 bases not matched to a gene; V was cut back by 2 bases and J by 5 bases. Germline V lookup: CDR1 GTSNPN, CDR2 SVGIG (reference sequence). This CDR3 comprises 17 residues. DNA of the CDR3: TGTGCCTGGAGTACTGGGACAGGGGGTTTATTGGGGTATGGCTACACCTTC. This translates into CAWSTGTGGLLGYGYTF. The full variable domain, in which reference TRBV30 and TRBJ1-2 provide the parts outside the CDR3, is SQTIHQWPATLVQPVGSPLSLECTVEGTSNPNLYWYRQAAGRGLQLLFYSVGIGQISSEVPQNLSASRPQDRQFILSSKKLLLSDSGFYLCAWSTGTGGLLGYGYTFGSGTRLTVV.

A few counts support this clonotype. The chain is built from TRBV19 and TRBJ2-7; a weak D match, TRBD2 (7 bases). V dropped 5 bases and J dropped 2 bases, with 16 bases sitting between them. This CDR3 contains 15 residues. The germline gives CDR1 LNHDA, CDR2 SQIVND (reference sequence). Here the CDR3 reads CASSAHQRDTYEQYF. CDR3 DNA: TGTGCCAGTAGTGCGCATCAGCGGGACACCTACGAGCAGTACTTC.

The J gene is TRBJ2-3, the V gene TRBV13, with TRBD1 matching 7 bases. The CDR3 has 16 amino acids. J gave up 0 bases and V 5 bases, and 8 bases lay outside the gene matches. Germline-derived CDR1 and CDR2 are PRHDT and FYEKMQ (reference sequence). CDR3 bases: TGTGCCAGCAGCCCTACCGGGACAGCTAGCACAGATACGCAGTATTTT. As protein: CASSPTGTASTDTQYF.

This clonotype appeared many times. The V call is TRBV7-3, the J call TRBJ2-5; a possible D gene is TRBD1 (6 bases). The CDR3 sequence is 16 residues long. V dropped 2 bases and J dropped 7 bases, with 20 bases sitting between them. Per germline, CDR1 SGHTA and CDR2 FQGTGA. The CDR3 protein is CASSLVSVTGHGTQYF. DNA for the CDR3: TGTGCCAGCAGCTTAGTTAGCGTGACAGGCCACGGGACCCAGTACTTC.

This clonotype was detected only a few times. This chain joins TRBV18 and TRBJ2-5, with 13 bases that match TRBD2. The germline V gene has CDR1 KGHSH and CDR2 LQKENI. The CDR3 runs 16 residues. The V and J ends lost 1 base and 6 bases, in that order; junction bases with no gene match: 5. Written as DNA, the CDR3 is TGTGCCAGCTCACCACAAGGGACTAGCGGGAAAAAGACCCAGTACTTC. Amino acid sequence: CASSPQGTSGKKTQYF.

This clonotype showed up many times. The chain carries TRBV7-6 and TRBJ2-4, with D tentatively TRBD2 (6 bases). The CDR3 sequence is 15 residues long. Germline loops: CDR1 SGHVS, CDR2 FNYEAQ. V lost 6 bases and J lost 2, with 14 bases in between. This CDR3 reads CASRISGGTKNIQYF. Written as DNA, the CDR3 is TGTGCCAGCAGGATTAGTGGGGGGACCAAAAACATTCAGTACTTC.

This clonotype was counted between two and nine times. V and J are TRBV5-1 and TRBJ1-1, with 9 bases that match TRBD1. Trimming cost V 4 bases and J 5 bases; bases outside gene matches: 12. Per germline, CDR1 SGHRS and CDR2 YFSETQ. CDR3 length equals 16 residues. The CDR3 DNA is TGCGCCAGCAGCCTGGGACAGGGTCTTGCTGGGACTGAAGCTTTCTTT. Translation: CASSLGQGLAGTEAFF.

On this clonotype: A much larger clone differs by one base, so this may be a read error. The chain couples TRBV12-3 or TRBV12-4 to TRBJ2-3; 8 bases map to TRBD2. V dropped 6 bases and J dropped 3; count of bases not matched to a gene: 5. The length of the CDR3 is 14 residues. The CDR3 coding sequence is TGTGCCAGCAGGGCGGGACTAGTAACAGATACGCAGTATTTT. Amino acids: CASRAGLVTDTQYF.

With respect to this clonotype: Since a much larger clone is just one base distant, this may be a read error. The V and J genes are TRBV12-3 or TRBV12-4 and TRBJ2-5; perhaps TRBD1 as D (5 bases). CDR3 size: 16 residues. DNA for the CDR3: TGTGCCAGCAGTTTAGTTGGTGGGGCGACCCAAGGGACCCAGTACTTC. This encodes CASSLVGGATQGTQYF.

This clonotype was recorded many times. V usage is TRBV7-8 and J usage is TRBJ2-7; 7 bases are a match to TRBD1. J lost 2 bases, V lost 6 bases, and 7 bases had no gene match. Germline CDR1 SGHVS, CDR2 FQNEAQ. This CDR3 has 14 residues. For the CDR3, the DNA is TGTGCCAGCAGTTTGCGGACAGGAACCTACGAGCAGTACGTC. It encodes CASSLRTGTYEQYV.

V usage is TRBV11-2 and J usage is TRBJ2-2; no reliable D call. Germline V CDR1 and CDR2: SGHAT, FQNNGV. V lost 5 bases and J lost 6, with 10 bases in between. CDR3 length equals 13 residues. The CDR3 is CASSAVQSGELFF. In DNA, the CDR3 is TGTGCCAGCAGCGCAGTCCAGTCCGGGGAGCTGTTTTTT.

About this clonotype: Relative to the germline gene, one junction end is altered; a read error may explain this. V and J are TRBV12-3 or TRBV12-4 and TRBJ2-1; the D is unclear. The CDR3 is made up of 12 amino acids. CDR3 sequence (DNA): TGTGCCAGCAGTCTAAACCCCACTGAGCAGCTCTTC. Its protein product is CASSLNPTEQLF.

Here the CDR3 reads CASSQEGGRANEQFF. The DNA of the CDR3 is TGCGCCAGCAGCCAAGAAGGCGGGAGGGCCAATGAGCAGTTCTTC. The V call is TRBV4-1, the J call TRBJ2-1; 9 bases are shared with TRBD2. The germline CDR1 and CDR2 sequences are MGHRA and YSYEKL. Trimming took 0 bases from V and 6 from J; bases not matched to a gene: 3. The CDR3 covers 15 residues.

In this sample, this clonotype turned up many times. V is TRBV18 and J is TRBJ2-7, with D possibly matching TRBD1 (5 bases). Germline V gene data show CDR1 as KGHSH and CDR2 as LQKENI. The CDR3 extends over 14 amino acids. V lost 2 bases to trimming and J lost 3 bases, with 11 bases between them. CDR3 sequence (DNA): TGTGCCAGCTCACCAGGCCGGCAGGGCTACGAGCAGTACTTC. It specifies CASSPGRQGYEQYF.

This clonotype has more than one count but fewer than ten. The genes are TRBV15 and TRBJ1-1; 8 bases agree with TRBD1. The length of the CDR3 is 14 residues. V gave up 8 bases and J gave up 0 bases; unmatched junction bases: 5. Germline V gene sequence: CDR1 LNHNV, CDR2 YYDKDF (reference sequence). CDR3 residues: CATARQGMNTEAFF. The CDR3, as DNA: TGTGCCACCGCCAGACAGGGGATGAACACTGAAGCTTTCTTT.

This chain links TRBV12-3 or TRBV12-4 with TRBJ2-2, with a tentative D call TRBD1 (5 bases). The CDR3 totals 16 residues. V lost 4 bases, J lost 6 bases, and 18 bases lay in between. CDR3 protein: CASSYIPGALAGELFF. CDR3 nucleotides: TGTGCCAGCAGTTATATTCCTGGGGCTTTGGCCGGGGAGCTGTTTTTT.

Only a few counts were recorded for this clonotype. The rearrangement uses TRBV7-9 and TRBJ2-1; D possibly matches TRBD1 or TRBD2 (6 bases each). This CDR3 comprises 15 residues. V lost 4 bases and J 6 bases, leaving 16 bases between the germline ends. In germline, CDR1 is SEHNR, CDR2 FQNEAQ (reference sequence). This CDR3 is CASSSLGGRGNEQFF. CDR3 bases: TGTGCCAGCAGCTCTCTTGGGGGGCGGGGCAATGAGCAGTTCTTC.